Below are 2 T cell receptor beta chains sequenced from a single sample in a study of identical twins. TCRdb re-called the 5' RACE reads with MiXCR, one entry per CDR3 protein. The sample lists roughly 1.6 million distinct CDR3 sequences; under 35% were seen once. Input material: cord blood. The receptors were gathered from a newborn girl in good health.

This clonotype was detected a few times. The chain has TRBV12-3 or TRBV12-4 and TRBJ2-7, with 11 positions matching TRBD2. This CDR3 is 14 amino acids long. The V gene end was trimmed by 3 bases and the J gene end by 3 bases; junction bases not matched to a gene: 1. CDR3 sequence: CASSFSGGVYEQYF. CDR3 sequence (DNA): TGTGCCAGCAGTTTTAGCGGGGGGGTCTACGAGCAGTACTTC.

This clonotype showed up many times. The chain is built from TRBV10-3 and TRBJ2-7; 8 nucleotides agree with TRBD1. The CDR3 totals 14 residues. J gave up 5 bases and V 2 bases, and 5 bases lay outside the gene matches. From germline, CDR1 is ENHRY and CDR2 SYGVKD. The CDR3 sequence is CAISEGWGQDEQYF. The CDR3 nucleotides read TGTGCCATCAGTGAGGGCTGGGGACAGGACGAGCAGTACTTC.